This is a list of T cell receptor beta chains from one sample in a study of T cells after yellow fever vaccination. One entry per CDR3 protein, called by TCRdb with MiXCR from the 5' RACE reads. The sample holds around 320,000 distinct CDR3 sequences, roughly 9% seen once. The source was CD4+ T cells sorted from PBMCs, collected 5 days after the yellow fever booster vaccination. The receptors shown here come from a man younger than 35 who received the YFV17D yellow fever vaccine. Both conserved end residues are part of each CDR3. A D gene is named only where the DNA matches it firmly. Some rows mark clone size as missing; the rest say once, few, many or name a class of expanded clone.

TRBD1 TRBJ2-5 TRBV6-1 many 15 TGTGCCAGCAGTTTAAATCAGGGGGACCAAGAGACCCAGTACTTC CASSLNQGDQETQYF
TRBD1 TRBJ1-1 TRBV12-3/TRBV12-4 many 14 TGTGCCAGCAGTTCTCGACAGGGGGCCCCTGAAGCTTTCTTT CASSSRQGAPEAFF
TRBD1 TRBJ1-6 TRBV3-1 . 12 TGTGCCAGCAGCCAGGGGACAGGGGGATTCCACTTT CASSQGTGGFHF
. TRBJ1-1 TRBV6-2/TRBV6-3 many 17 TGTGCCAGCAGCACAGAACTACAACGACAGGCCACCACTGAAGCTTTCTTT CASSTELQRQATTEAFF
. TRBJ2-4 TRBV4-2 many 16 TGTGCCAGCAGCCAAGGGGTTGGGGTAGCCAAAAACATTCAGTACTTC CASSQGVGVAKNIQYF
TRBD2 TRBJ2-3 TRBV6-2/TRBV6-3 . 13 TGTGCCAGCAATAGCGGGGGCGAGGATACGCAGTATTTT CASNSGGEDTQYF
TRBD1 TRBJ2-4 TRBV7-2 few 14 TGTGCCAGCAGCCCCGGACAGGGGGAGGACATTCAGTACTTC CASSPGQGEDIQYF
. TRBJ1-2 TRBV5-6 few 11 TGTGCCAGCAGCTCCGAGGGGAGCTACACCTTC CASSSEGSYTF
. TRBJ1-5 TRBV20-1 few 12 TGCAGTGTGCAGAATAGCAATCAGCCCCAGCATTTT CSVQNSNQPQHF
TRBD1 TRBJ1-2 TRBV6-2/TRBV6-3 few 13 TGTGCCAGCAGTGAAGGACAGGACTATGGCTACACCTTC CASSEGQDYGYTF
TRBD1 TRBJ1-2 TRBV18 many 13 TGTGCCAGCTCACGGGAGACAGGGGATGGCTACACCTTC CASSRETGDGYTF
TRBD1 TRBJ2-7 TRBV5-1 . 14 TGCGCCAGCAGCTTGTCGACAGGGTGGTACGAGCAGTACTTC CASSLSTGWYEQYF
. TRBJ1-2 TRBV6-1 few 11 TGTGCCAGCAACAGGGACTATGGCTACACCTTC CASNRDYGYTF
. TRBJ1-1 TRBV30 few 14 TGTGCCTGGAGCCAAGGTGGCGAGGGCACTGAAGCTTTCTTT CAWSQGGEGTEAFF
. TRBJ2-3 TRBV12-5 many 16 TGTGCTAGTGGTTTGCTGTCTCACTCCGGGGTGGATACGCAGTATTTT CASGLLSHSGVDTQYF
. TRBJ2-3 TRBV9 . 13 TGTGCCAGCAGCGTAGACCCCCCAGATACGCAGTATTTT CASSVDPPDTQYF
TRBD2 TRBJ2-1 TRBV7-2 . 15 TGTGCCAGCAGCTCAAGCGGGGGTACCTACAATGAGCAGTTCTTC CASSSSGGTYNEQFF
. TRBJ2-3 TRBV6-5 few 14 TGTGCCAGCAGTTACCGAGGGGGGACAGATACGCAGTATTTT CASSYRGGTDTQYF
. TRBJ1-4 TRBV6-5 . 19 TGTGCCAGCAGTGGCAGGACAGACCTAAATCCCTCAACTAATGAAAAACTGTTTTTT CASSGRTDLNPSTNEKLFF
. TRBJ2-3 TRBV5-1 few 14 TGCGCCAGCAGCACCGGACAGTTCACAGATACGCAGTATTTT CASSTGQFTDTQYF
TRBD1 TRBJ1-2 TRBV27 few 13 TGTGCCAGCAAGGGGCAGGGGGCAGTGGGCTACACCTTC CASKGQGAVGYTF
. TRBJ2-1 TRBV7-7 many 13 TGTGCTAGCAGCTCGGCGTGGGGTGGTGAGCAGTTCTTC CASSSAWGGEQFF
TRBD1 TRBJ1-4 TRBV6-1 few 15 TGTGCCAGCAGTGAAGTGACAGGGATCGATGAAAAACTGTTTTTT CASSEVTGIDEKLFF
. TRBJ1-6 TRBV12-3/TRBV12-4 . 14 TGTGCCAGTACCGGGGGACGGAATAATTCACCCCTCCACTTT CASTGGRNNSPLHF
TRBD2 TRBJ2-1 TRBV27 many 16 TGTGCCAGCAGCCTTCCGGGCGGGGGAGGCAGAAATGAGCAGTTCTTC CASSLPGGGGRNEQFF
. TRBJ2-7 TRBV5-5 . 16 TGTGCCAGCAGCTTGGTCATGGCAGGGCGTCCGTACGAGCAGTACTTC CASSLVMAGRPYEQYF
. TRBJ2-1 TRBV5-1 . 15 TGCGCCAGCAGCCACGGGACTCAACCAGGCCATGAGCAGTTCTTC CASSHGTQPGHEQFF
TRBD2 TRBJ2-7 TRBV29-1 . 13 TGCAGCGTTGGACTAGCGGGGTCCTACGAGCAGTACTTC CSVGLAGSYEQYF
TRBD1 TRBJ2-5 TRBV20-1 few 15 TGCAGTGCTTCACTTGGGACAGGGAGTTCAGAGACCCAGTACTTC CSASLGTGSSETQYF
TRBD1 TRBJ2-7 TRBV7-6 . 14 TGTGCCAGCAGCTTAGGGGACAGGGACTACGAGCAGTACTTC CASSLGDRDYEQYF
. TRBJ1-2 TRBV7-9 many 16 TGTGCCAGCAGCTTAGTATCAGGAGACATCAGTTATGGCTACACCTTC CASSLVSGDISYGYTF
. TRBJ1-2 TRBV5-1 few 14 TGCGCCAGCAGCGTCTCACAGGGAGGCCATGGCTACACCTTC CASSVSQGGHGYTF
. TRBJ2-5 TRBV6-2/TRBV6-3 . 14 TGTGCCAGCAGTTACGAGGGGGGTTTGGAGACCCAGTACTTC CASSYEGGLETQYF
. TRBJ2-5 TRBV18 . 14 TGTGCCAGCTCACCACCGGGTACCCAAGAGACCCAGTACTTC CASSPPGTQETQYF
. TRBJ1-1 TRBV11-2 . 14 TGTGCCAGCAGCGCAGGGGTGACGAACACTGAAGCTTTCTTT CASSAGVTNTEAFF
. TRBJ1-2 TRBV5-5 few 14 TGTGCCAGCAGGCAGACAGGCGCTATTTATGGCTACACCTTC CASRQTGAIYGYTF
TRBD1 TRBJ1-6 TRBV28 . 13 TGTGCCAGCAGAGGGCAGGGGGTGGAACCCCTCCACTTT CASRGQGVEPLHF
. TRBJ1-5 TRBV6-2/TRBV6-3 many 15 TGTGCCAGCAGTTCCTCGTCCGGACAGCGAACACCCCAGCATTTT CASSSSSGQRTPQHF
. TRBJ1-4 TRBV5-1 few 16 TGCGCCAGCAGCTTGGACCCTAGGTCAACTAATGAAAAACTGTTTTTT CASSLDPRSTNEKLFF
TRBD2 TRBJ2-1 TRBV18 few 14 TGTGCCAGCTCACCTGGAGGCGGGGGCAATGAGCAGTTCTTC CASSPGGGGNEQFF
. TRBJ2-3 TRBV7-2 many 12 TGTGCCAGCAGTTCTAGGGGGGATACGCAGTATTTT CASSSRGDTQYF
. TRBJ1-2 TRBV14 few 14 TGTGCCAGCAGCCAAGATGTTTTCCCTTATGGCTACACCTTC CASSQDVFPYGYTF
TRBD2 TRBJ2-3 TRBV20-1 few 16 TGCAGTGCTAGAGATTATAGACTAGCGGGGATAGATACGCAGTATTTT CSARDYRLAGIDTQYF